A selection of T cell receptor beta chains follows, all from one sample in a study of cytomegalovirus exposure and HLA in healthy donors. Sequencing was performed with immunoSEQ multiplex PCR; in TCRdb, only in-frame clones are kept and a portion is missing. The profile covers about 180,000 clones, with around 80% appearing a single time and 1.5% to 2% taken by the ten largest. The sample was PBMCs. The receptor set was obtained from a woman between 25 and 40 years old in good health and CMV-seronegative. Both conserved end residues are part of each CDR3.

J | V | CDR3
TRBJ1-1 | TRBV5-1 | CASSFNRGGTEAFF
TRBJ1-6 | TRBV4-2 | CASSQGVGQGRSPLHF
TRBJ2-2 | TRBV30 | CAWSVPKGTGGDGELFF
TRBJ1-4 | TRBV9 | CASSISGYANEKLFF
TRBJ1-5 | TRBV4-3 | CASSQDSRGNQPQHF
TRBJ2-1 | TRBV6-5 | CASSYSPGTYNEQFF
TRBJ2-5 | TRBV11-2 | CASSKGQGRETQYF
TRBJ1-2 | TRBV6-5 | CASSYSTGSDGYTF
TRBJ1-1 | TRBV11-3 | CASSSKRNTEAFF
TRBJ2-1 | TRBV5-4 | CASSLEGGSSYNEQFF
TRBJ2-1 | TRBV25-1 | CASNPTGGTLISYNEQFF
TRBJ1-2 | TRBV27 | CASSLFTGTGTYGYTF
TRBJ1-1 | TRBV27 | CASSSRQAWMAFF
TRBJ2-2 | TRBV7-3 | CASSPSGTGNTGELFF
TRBJ2-5 | TRBV29-1 | CSVWRVVGETQYF
TRBJ2-6 | TRBV7-8 | CASSLEDSPSSGANVLTF
TRBJ1-2 | TRBV27 | CASSFNGGDYGYTF
TRBJ1-1 | TRBV5-1 | CASSLGQGVSEAFF